Here is one T cell receptor beta chain with its context. Its antigen is unidentified. With 6 bases clipped from V and 6 bases from J, the junction kept 3 bases outside the gene matches. CDR1 is MNHNS, CDR2 SASEGT, per germline. The CDR3 contains 14 residues. This specimen belongs to a study of cytomegalovirus exposure and HLA in healthy donors. Regarding the study as a whole: The authors confirmed in vitro that three CMV-associated chains were specific for CMV antigens. Researchers counted around 150 TCR beta chains as cytomegalovirus-associated. According to a subsequent analysis, TCR clusters identified in the first cohort showed a tendency to co-occur across the roughly 110 validation repertoires.

Clones were sequenced by immunoSEQ multiplex PCR, and TCRdb holds only the in-frame ones, with some missing. Among 76,000 or so clones listed, over 85% were seen once. The chain carries TRBV6-1 and TRBJ2-3, with TRBD2 identical over 13 bases. The receptor was isolated from a woman between 18 and 29 years old in good health and CMV-seronegative. The sequenced material came from PBMCs. CDR3: CASRLAGGGDTQYF. CDR3 DNA: TGTGCCAGCAGACTAGCGGGAGGGGGGGATACGCAGTATTTT.